These 10 T cell receptor beta chains originate from one sample sequenced in a study of blood T cell repertoires in COVID-19 (dated by TCRdb to the early 2020s). Receptors were amplified or captured by the immunoSEQ multiplex PCR assay. Drawn from immuneACCESS, this table holds only the in-frame rearrangements with V and J called that TCRdb kept. Clones are partly lost; checked studies trace under half to an unresolved V gene and leave the rest unexplained. For this sample there are over 300,000 clones; roughly 85% appear just once. The top ten clones comprise roughly 7.8% of the sample. Sequencing was performed on peripheral blood. The receptors were gathered from a human donor in a cohort sampled during active COVID-19.

This chain links TRBV12-3 or TRBV12-4 with TRBJ1-5, with D possibly being TRBD1 (6 bases). The V and J ends lost 6 bases and 5 bases respectively, with 11 bases between them. The CDR3 has 13 amino acids. This chain's CDR3 is CASSDQGHQPQHF. The CDR3 nucleotides read TGTGCCAGCAGCGATCAGGGGCATCAGCCCCAGCATTTT.

The CDR3 sequence is CASSLGGSRGESQHF. The CDR3 DNA reads TGTGCCAGCAGCTTAGGGGGATCCAGGGGGGAGTCCCAGCATTTT. The chain carries TRBV7-2 and TRBJ1-5; the match to TRBD1 covers 7 bases. Germline CDR1 and CDR2: SGHTA and FQGNSA. The CDR3 is 15 amino acids. V gave up 1 base and J gave up 11 bases; unmatched junction bases: 11. The whole variable domain, remainder taken from reference TRBV7-2 and TRBJ1-5, is GAGVSQSPSNKVTEKGKDVELRCDPISGHTALYWYRQSLGQGLEFLIYFQGNSAPDKSGLPSDRFSAERTGGSVSTLTIQRTQQEDSAVYLCASSLGGSRGESQHFGDGTRLSIL.

The chain joins TRBV11-2 to TRBJ1-2; 9 bases line up with TRBD1. Germline loops: CDR1 SGHAT, CDR2 FQNNGV. The CDR3 has 12 amino acids. V lost 5 bases and J lost 5; bases outside the gene matches: 0. DNA of the CDR3: TGTGCCAGCAGCGGGACAGGGTATGGCTACACCTTC. Translation: CASSGTGYGYTF.

The chain uses TRBV20-1 and TRBJ2-6, with D tentatively TRBD1 (5 bases). V lost 3 bases, J lost 0 bases, and 6 bases lay in between. CDR3 length: 14 amino acids. Germline V gene sequence: CDR1 DFQATT, CDR2 SNEGSKA (reference sequence). As DNA, the CDR3 is TGCAGTGCTAGTGACAGCTCTGGGGCCAACGTCCTGACTTTC. Amino acids: CSASDSSGANVLTF.

The chain combines TRBV19 with TRBJ1-1; D is uncertain. This CDR3 spans 13 amino acids. The germline V and J ends were trimmed by 7 bases and 8 bases, with 17 bases remaining between them. Per germline, CDR1 LNHDA and CDR2 SQIVND (reference sequence). The CDR3 DNA is TGTGCCAGTACTGGGAGGAGGCGAGACGAAGCTTTCTTT. As protein: CASTGRRRDEAFF.

The chain uses TRBV5-5 and TRBJ2-1; D gene unclear. V was trimmed by 2 bases and J by 4 bases, leaving 7 bases between them. Germline V gene sequence: CDR1 SGHKS, CDR2 YYEKEE (reference sequence). There are 13 residues in the CDR3. Here the CDR3 DNA reads TGTGCCAGCAGCTTAATCAGGTACAATGAGCAGTTCTTC. Its protein product is CASSLIRYNEQFF.

The V gene is TRBV5-6, the J gene TRBJ2-2; the match to TRBD2 covers 9 bases. This CDR3 is 16 amino acids long. J gave up 5 bases and V 1 base, and 6 bases lay outside the gene matches. Germline V lookup: CDR1 SGHDT, CDR2 YYEEEE. The CDR3, as DNA: TGTGCCAGCAGCTTGATCCCGCTAGCGGGGACCGGGGAGCTGTTTTTT. Amino acids: CASSLIPLAGTGELFF. Filled out from reference TRBV5-6 and TRBJ2-2, the complete variable domain reads DAGVTQSPTHLIKTRGQQVTLRCSPKSGHDTVSWYQQALGQGPQFIFQYYEEEERQRGNFPDRFSGHQFPNYSSELNVNALLLGDSALYLCASSLIPLAGTGELFFGEGSRLTVL.

CDR3 in amino acids: CASSQRGWSTEAFF. CDR3 bases: TGTGCCAGTAGTCAGAGAGGTTGGAGCACTGAAGCTTTCTTT. The genes are TRBV19 and TRBJ1-1; D is ambiguous. CDR1 is LNHDA and CDR2 is SQIVND in the germline V gene (reference sequence). Between the trimmed V and J ends, which lost 5 bases and 4 bases, there was a span of 14 bases. The CDR3 spans 14 residues.

This clone appeared a single time. Here the CDR3 reads CASSVAGSGTDTQYF. CDR3 nucleotide sequence: TGTGCCAGCAGCGTAGCAGGGTCGGGCACAGATACGCAGTATTTT. The rearrangement uses TRBV9 and TRBJ2-3; possible D gene TRBD1, 5 bases. The V end lost 0 bases, the J end lost 1 base, and 9 bases lay between the germline ends. The CDR3 runs to 15 residues. From germline, CDR1 is SGDLS and CDR2 YYNGEE.

This clone has only a few counts. The rearrangement joins TRBV7-8 to TRBJ1-1; a possible D gene is TRBD1 (6 bases). Germline assignment: CDR1 SGHVS and CDR2 FQNEAQ. CDR3 length: 15 residues. Deletions cut 0 bases from V and 0 bases from J, with 8 bases between. The CDR3 spells CASSLAGQMNTEAFF. CDR3 nucleotide sequence: TGTGCCAGCAGCTTAGCTGGACAGATGAACACTGAAGCTTTCTTT.